This TCR beta chain is drawn from a study of blood T cell repertoires in COVID-19. As for the study in general: Acute and convalescent COVID-19 samples came from the United States, Italy and Spain. From T cells, B-cell-depleted T cells, or PBMCs came the material, which was cDNA or gDNA.

As handled by the study authors: Scientists estimated how many nucleated cells there were by amplifying reference gene primers. The method was immunoSEQ multiplex PCR; TCRdb's version includes in-frame clones alone and lacks a portion of them. The D gene and trimming were derived from the DNA, and the V and J assignments and clone size from that table. Here the sample spans 300,000 to 400,000 clones, more than 75% being singletons. After removal of 5 bases from V and 5 bases from J, the junction contained 14 bases not matched to a gene. The CDR3 length is 17 residues. Per germline, CDR1 MNHNY and CDR2 SVGAGI (reference sequence).

The rearrangement links TRBV6-6 to TRBJ2-2; 7 bases are a match to TRBD2. The source of this sequence is a woman aged 50 to 60 who had recovered from COVID-19. The material sequenced was peripheral blood. The CDR3 nucleotides are TGTGCCAGCAGTCCCGAGTCGGCGGGAGTGGTAACCGGGGAGCTGTTTTTT. Translation gives CASSPESAGVVTGELFF.